Below are 30 T cell receptor beta chains sequenced from a single sample in a study of blood T cell repertoires in COVID-19. Only in-frame clones appear in the TCRdb table, and some are missing; sequencing was by immunoSEQ multiplex PCR. The data contain roughly 150,000 clones, around 86% of them singletons. The material sequenced was peripheral blood. The receptors here all came from a man between 65 and 79 years old who had recovered from COVID-19.

J is TRBJ1-5 and V is TRBV18, with a weak D call TRBD1 (6 bases). V gave up 6 bases and J gave up 0 bases, with 12 bases separating them. Germline CDR1 reads KGHSH; CDR2 reads LQKENI. The CDR3 is made up of 15 amino acids. CDR3 coding DNA: TGTGCCAGCTCCCAGGGGCCATATAGCAATCAGCCCCAGCATTTT. Amino acid sequence: CASSQGPYSNQPQHF.

V usage is TRBV29-1 and J usage is TRBJ2-1, with TRBD2 matching over 7 bases. With V trimmed by 4 bases and J by 4 bases, 1 base remained unmatched. The CDR3 loop spans 12 amino acids. CDR1 is SQVTM, CDR2 ANQGSEA, per germline. The CDR3 nucleotides are TGCAGCGTTGTCGGGGGGTACAATGAGCAGTTCTTC. Translated: CSVVGGYNEQFF.

The V and J genes are TRBV10-2 and TRBJ2-1; TRBD2 might be the D (6 bases). Looked up from germline, CDR1 is WSHSY and CDR2 is SAAADI. The CDR3 covers 15 residues. The ends were cut back, 0 bases at V and 7 bases at J, with 13 bases in the middle. The CDR3 sequence is CASSESLLSGNEQFF. The DNA of the CDR3 is TGCGCCAGCAGTGAGTCTTTGTTGAGCGGGAATGAGCAGTTCTTC.

The chain links TRBV7-6 to TRBJ2-5, with a weak D call TRBD1 (6 bases). The CDR3 sequence is 14 residues long. The germline V and J ends were trimmed by 5 bases and 2 bases, with 12 bases remaining between them. Germline CDR1 reads SGHVS; CDR2 reads FNYEAQ. The CDR3 DNA is TGTGCCAGCAGCCGGGACACCTATCAAGAGACCCAGTACTTC. Its translation is CASSRDTYQETQYF.

V gene TRBV28 combines with J gene TRBJ2-1; perhaps TRBD2 as D (6 bases). This CDR3 is 16 amino acids long. V gave up 7 bases and J gave up 4 bases, with 20 bases separating them. The germline gives CDR1 MDHEN, CDR2 SYDVKM. The CDR3 DNA reads as TGTGCCAGCACCCACGGCAGGCGGGAACTTTACAATGAGCAGTTCTTC. It specifies CASTHGRRELYNEQFF.

The rearrangement uses TRBV7-8 and TRBJ1-2, with 7 bases identical to TRBD1. V shed 1 base, J shed 6 bases, and the junction held 2 bases outside the gene matches. Germline CDR1 and CDR2: SGHVS and FQNEAQ. This CDR3 has 13 residues. CDR3 amino acids: CASSLDRGHGYTF. The CDR3 region has the DNA TGTGCCAGCAGCTTAGACAGGGGCCATGGCTACACCTTC.

The CDR3 coding sequence is TGTGCCAGCAGTTATCTGGGACAGGATCTCGAGCAGTACTTC. Its protein product is CASSYLGQDLEQYF. This sequence joins TRBV6-2 or TRBV6-3 and TRBJ2-7; 8 bases map to TRBD1. Germline V lookup: CDR1 MNHEY, CDR2 SVGEGT. After removal of 3 bases from V and 6 bases from J, the junction contained 7 bases not matched to a gene. This CDR3 has 14 amino acids.

V usage is TRBV19 and J usage is TRBJ1-5, with unresolved D. CDR1 and CDR2 from the germline V gene are LNHDA and SQIVND (reference sequence). Trimming removed 3 bases at V and 0 bases at J, with 6 bases between. CDR3 length equals 14 residues. CDR3 sequence (DNA): TGTGCCAGTAGTATCACTAATAGCAATCAGCCCCAGCATTTT. Amino acid sequence: CASSITNSNQPQHF.

J is TRBJ2-3 and V is TRBV9; TRBD2 agrees at 8 bases. The V gene end was trimmed by 4 bases and the J gene end by 4 bases; junction bases not matched to a gene: 11. Germline values: CDR1 SGDLS, CDR2 YYNGEE. CDR3 size: 16 residues. CDR3 DNA: TGTGCCAGCAGCCTCATTAGCGGGAAGGCCGCAGATACGCAGTATTTT. Translating gives CASSLISGKAADTQYF. Filled out from reference TRBV9 and TRBJ2-3, the complete variable domain reads DSGVTQTPKHLITATGQRVTLRCSPRSGDLSVYWYQQSLDQGLQFLIQYYNGEERAKGNILERFSAQQFPDLHSELNLSSLELGDSALYFCASSLISGKAADTQYFGPGTRLTVL.

The V call is TRBV28, the J call TRBJ2-1, with TRBD1 as a possible D gene (6 bases). The germline CDR1 and CDR2 sequences are MDHEN and SYDVKM. Trimming left V 8 bases short and J 2 bases short, with 7 bases between. This CDR3 is 12 amino acids long. The CDR3 nucleotides read TGTGCCAGCGGGGGCCCCTACAATGAGCAGTTCTTC. Translation gives CASGGPYNEQFF.

A note on this clone: The junction does not match germline at one end; this may be a read error. The rearrangement uses TRBV7-7 and TRBJ2-1; 9 positions match TRBD1. The CDR3 length is 15 residues. Looked up from germline, CDR1 is SSHAT and CDR2 is FNYEAQ (reference sequence). CDR3 DNA sequence: TGTGCTAGCAGCCCAACAGGGGGCGTATACAATGAGCAGTTCTTC. This sequence encodes CASSPTGGVYNEQFF.

The chain has TRBV5-1 and TRBJ1-4; tentative D call: TRBD1 (6 bases). V gave up 3 bases and J gave up 4 bases, with 10 bases separating them. The CDR3 is made up of 14 amino acids. CDR1 is SGHRS, CDR2 YFSETQ, per germline. CDR3 DNA sequence: TGCGCCAGCAGCTCGACAGGACGTAATGAAAAACTGTTTTTT. Translation: CASSSTGRNEKLFF. Supplemented by reference TRBV5-1 and TRBJ1-4, the full variable domain reads KAGVTQTPRYLIKTRGQQVTLSCSPISGHRSVSWYQQTPGQGLQFLFEYFSETQRNKGNFPGRFSGRQFSNSRSEMNVSTLELGDSALYLCASSSTGRNEKLFFGSGTQLSVL.

The chain is built from TRBV6-8 and TRBJ2-4, with 10 bases lining up with TRBD2. CDR1 MNHGY and CDR2 SAAAGT come from the germline V gene. This CDR3 has 17 amino acids. Trimming at V came to 6 bases and at J to 7 bases, leaving 15 bases not matched to a gene. CDR3 region: CASSPLTSGRRWNIQYF. The CDR3 coding sequence is TGTGCCAGCAGCCCTCTGACTAGCGGGCGACGATGGAACATTCAGTACTTC.

This chain joins TRBV7-2 and TRBJ2-2; D gene ambiguous. V lost 5 bases and J lost 1, with 8 bases in between. This CDR3 is built from 14 residues. Germline CDR1 SGHTA, CDR2 FQGNSA. CDR3 sequence reads: CASSPRGNTGELFF. For the CDR3, the DNA is TGTGCCAGCAGCCCCAGAGGGAACACCGGGGAGCTGTTTTTT.

The V call is TRBV5-1, the J call TRBJ1-2, with 9 positions matching TRBD1. Unmatched junction bases numbered 6, after V lost 4 bases and J lost 8 bases. Germline values: CDR1 SGHRS, CDR2 YFSETQ. The CDR3 runs to 13 residues. CDR3 DNA sequence: TGCGCCAGCAGCGCCGGACAGGGGCAAGGCTACACCTTC. Amino acid sequence: CASSAGQGQGYTF.

This clone has only one observation. The V and J genes are TRBV29-1 and TRBJ2-3, with 8 bases lining up with TRBD1. V lost 3 bases and J lost 2; bases outside the gene matches: 10. The CDR3 is 16 amino acids. Looked up from germline, CDR1 is SQVTM and CDR2 is ANQGSEA. The CDR3, as DNA: TGCAGCGTTGAGACCCGACAGGGGTCGTTCACAGATACGCAGTATTTT. Amino acids: CSVETRQGSFTDTQYF.

The rearrangement uses TRBV6-6 and TRBJ1-4, with TRBD1 matching 7 bases. V lost 4 bases and J lost 3; bases outside the gene matches: 8. This CDR3 is built from 16 residues. Germline lookup yields CDR1 MNHNY and CDR2 SVGAGI (reference sequence). The CDR3 DNA reads as TGTGCCAGCAGTTTTCTCCGACAGGGAGCTAATGAAAAACTGTTTTTT. Translated, it gives CASSFLRQGANEKLFF.

This clone showed up just once. V is TRBV3-1 (or the pseudogene TRBV3-2) and J is TRBJ2-1, with D possibly matching TRBD1 (6 bases). The CDR3 totals 13 residues. Trimming left V 5 bases short and J 1 base short, with 6 bases between. CDR1 LGHDT and CDR2 YNNKEL come from the germline V gene (reference sequence). CDR3 residues: CASSRGSYNEQFF. CDR3 coding DNA: TGTGCCAGCAGCAGGGGGTCCTACAATGAGCAGTTCTTC.

This clone appeared a few times. This chain joins TRBV6-2 or TRBV6-3 and TRBJ2-3, with D perhaps matching TRBD1 (5 bases). Germline CDR1 reads MNHEY; CDR2 reads SVGEGT. Trimming shortened V by 0 bases and J by 1 base, and 8 bases separated the two germline ends. This CDR3 spans 15 amino acids. CDR3 sequence: CASSYSGAGTDTQYF. The CDR3 nucleotides read TGTGCCAGCAGTTACTCAGGGGCTGGCACAGATACGCAGTATTTT.

The chain links TRBV5-5 to TRBJ2-1; 13 positions match TRBD2. CDR1 SGHKS and CDR2 YYEKEE come from the germline V gene (reference sequence). This CDR3 has 18 amino acids. The V and J ends lost 3 bases and 3 bases, in that order; junction bases with no gene match: 9. In nucleotides, the CDR3 is TGTGCCAGCAGCTCGCGGGGACTAGCGGGAACGAACTACAATGAGCAGTTCTTC. Translation gives CASSSRGLAGTNYNEQFF.

The chain couples TRBV27 to TRBJ2-1, with D possibly matching TRBD2 (6 bases). Germline CDR1 reads MNHEY; CDR2 reads SMNVEV (reference sequence). The ends were cut back, 5 bases at V and 9 bases at J, with 17 bases in the middle. CDR3 length: 14 amino acids. Here the CDR3 DNA reads TGTGCCAGCAGTCCACCTCCGGGAGCCGGTGAGCAGTTCTTC. It codes for CASSPPPGAGEQFF.

The chain is built from TRBV18 and TRBJ1-3; D gene unclear. The CDR3 contains 14 residues. CDR1 and CDR2 (germline): KGHSH, LQKENI. V shed 6 bases and J shed 0 bases, with 9 bases lying between them. In DNA, the CDR3 is TGTGCCAGCTCCGAATACAGCTCTGGAAACACCATATATTTT. Translating gives CASSEYSSGNTIYF.

CDR3 protein: CASSLPLQETQYF. CDR3 nucleotide sequence: TGCGCCAGCAGCTTGCCTCTCCAAGAGACCCAGTACTTC. The V and J genes are TRBV5-1 and TRBJ2-5; D unclear. V was trimmed by 1 base and J by 1 base, leaving 5 bases between them. The CDR3 totals 13 residues. Germline CDR1 and CDR2: SGHRS and YFSETQ.

This chain joins TRBV24-1 and TRBJ1-2; TRBD1 aligns across 12 bases. The germline gives CDR1 KGHDR, CDR2 SFDVKD. J lost 7 bases, V lost 7 bases, and 6 bases had no gene match. This CDR3 region has 14 residues. The CDR3 is CATSTGTGGFGYTF. The DNA for the CDR3 is TGTGCCACCAGCACCGGGACAGGGGGCTTTGGCTACACCTTC.

The count of this clone is one. The chain combines TRBV7-2 with TRBJ2-5; 8 bases align to TRBD2. Germline V CDR1 and CDR2: SGHTA, FQGNSA. The CDR3 runs 15 residues. With 5 bases clipped from V and 4 bases from J, the junction kept 9 bases outside the gene matches. The CDR3 DNA is TGTGCCAGCAGCCCCGGCGGGGCGGGAGGAGAGACCCAGTACTTC. Protein: CASSPGGAGGETQYF.

This clone was counted between two and nine times. The chain is built from TRBV15 and TRBJ1-1; 7 bases align to TRBD1. V gave up 0 bases and J gave up 4 bases; unmatched junction bases: 5. The CDR3 is 15 amino acids. Germline V gene data show CDR1 as LNHNV and CDR2 as YYDKDF (reference sequence). DNA of the CDR3: TGTGCCACCAGCAGAGAGAAGGGGGCGGCCACTGAAGCTTTCTTT. Translating it yields CATSREKGAATEAFF.

This clone was counted a single time. The chain uses TRBV19 and TRBJ2-2; 13 bases align to TRBD2. CDR1 is LNHDA, CDR2 SQIVND, per germline (reference sequence). This CDR3 is built from 15 residues. With V trimmed by 7 bases and J by 5 bases, 4 bases remained unmatched. CDR3 in amino acids: CASTLGLAGTGELFF. In DNA, the CDR3 is TGTGCCAGTACCCTGGGACTAGCGGGGACCGGGGAGCTGTTTTTT.

The chain recombines TRBV2 with TRBJ1-2, with D hard to call. Germline CDR1 reads SNHLY; CDR2 reads FYNNEI. Trimming cost V 5 bases and J 2 bases, with 9 bases left between them. This CDR3 comprises 13 residues. As DNA, the CDR3 is TGTGCCAGCAGTTTCACAGAGAACTATGGCTACACCTTC. Translation gives CASSFTENYGYTF.

V gene TRBV18 combines with J gene TRBJ2-3; D is ambiguous. The CDR3 contains 13 residues. Trimming took 2 bases from V and 2 from J, leaving 5 bases between them. CDR1 and CDR2 (germline): KGHSH, LQKENI. The CDR3 nucleotides are TGTGCCAGCTCACCAAGCAACACAGATACGCAGTATTTT. It is translated as CASSPSNTDTQYF.

V gene TRBV5-1 combines with J gene TRBJ1-1, with D perhaps matching TRBD1 (5 bases). The germline V and J ends were trimmed by 4 bases and 4 bases, with 17 bases remaining between them. The CDR3 has 15 amino acids. Per germline, CDR1 SGHRS and CDR2 YFSETQ. This chain's CDR3 is CASSGNGAGVTEAFF. The CDR3 DNA reads TGCGCCAGCAGCGGGAACGGGGCGGGGGTCACTGAAGCTTTCTTT.